This TCR beta chain was sequenced in a study of cytomegalovirus exposure and HLA in healthy donors. Details on this clone: Its matching antigen is unknown.

A multiplex PCR was run with 60 Vbeta primers and 13 Jbeta primers. Methods used by the authors: Per a later analysis, the number of unique TCR beta chains was some 80 million, of which 8.5 million to 11 million were shared. Some clones are missing from TCRdb's copy, which holds only in-frame ones; the method was immunoSEQ multiplex PCR. V and J calls and clone size come straight from that table; D and trimming were deduced from the DNA. The data show 150,000 to 200,000 clones, with about four fifths seen just once and roughly 1.6% held by the top ten. General study findings and limits: The authors later found TCR association rates varying by HLA locus, with DRB1 most and HLA-C fewest. Rarity marked most TCR sequences, yet some public TCRs occurred in many donors.

Specimen: PBMCs. The clonotype comes from a girl between 5 and 17 years old in good health and CMV-seropositive.

As DNA, the CDR3 is TGCGCCAGCAGTGAAGGGCGTTGGGGGACTAGCGGGAGAGGTTCCTACAATGAGCAGTTCTTC. Translated, it gives CASSEGRWGTSGRGSYNEQFF. J is TRBJ2-1 and V is TRBV10-1; 14 bases align to TRBD2. V was pared by 3 bases and J by 1 base, with 14 bases of the junction left unmatched. Per the germline V gene, CDR1 is WNHNN and CDR2 is SYGVQD (reference sequence). This CDR3 contains 21 residues.